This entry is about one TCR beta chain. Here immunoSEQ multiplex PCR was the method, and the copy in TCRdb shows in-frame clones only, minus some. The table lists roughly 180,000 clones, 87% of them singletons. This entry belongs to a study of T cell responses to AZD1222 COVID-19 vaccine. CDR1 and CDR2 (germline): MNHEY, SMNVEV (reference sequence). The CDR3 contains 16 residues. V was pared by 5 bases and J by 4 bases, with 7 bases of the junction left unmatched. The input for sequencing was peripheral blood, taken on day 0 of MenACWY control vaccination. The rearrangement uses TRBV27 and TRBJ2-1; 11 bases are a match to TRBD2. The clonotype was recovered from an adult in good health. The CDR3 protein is CASSTPGTSGYNEQFF. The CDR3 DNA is TGTGCCAGCAGTACACCTGGGACTAGCGGTTACAATGAGCAGTTCTTC.